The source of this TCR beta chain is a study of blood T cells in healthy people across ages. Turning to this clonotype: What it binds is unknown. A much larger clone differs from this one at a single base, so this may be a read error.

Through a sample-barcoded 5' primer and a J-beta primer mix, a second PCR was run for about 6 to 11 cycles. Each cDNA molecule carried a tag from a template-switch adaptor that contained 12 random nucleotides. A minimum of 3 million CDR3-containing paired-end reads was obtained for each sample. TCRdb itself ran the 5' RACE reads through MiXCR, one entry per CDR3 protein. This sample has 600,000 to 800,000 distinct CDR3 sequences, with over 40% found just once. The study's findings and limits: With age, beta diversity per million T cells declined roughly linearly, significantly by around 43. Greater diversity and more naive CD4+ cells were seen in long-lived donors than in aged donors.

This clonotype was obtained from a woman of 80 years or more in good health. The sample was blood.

The DNA for the CDR3 is TGTGCCAGCAGCTTCCTAGCGGGGAGCGCAGATACGCAGTATTTT. Translating gives CASSFLAGSADTQYF. The V and J genes are TRBV7-2 and TRBJ2-3, with 9 bases lining up with TRBD2. This CDR3 has 15 residues. Germline V lookup: CDR1 SGHTA, CDR2 FQGNSA. V lost 3 bases and J lost 4; bases outside the gene matches: 5. Combining the CDR3 with reference TRBV7-2 and TRBJ2-3 gives the whole variable domain GAGVSQSPSNKVTEKGKDVELRCDPISGHTALYWYRQSLGQGLEFLIYFQGNSAPDKSGLPSDRFSAERTGGSVSTLTIQRTQQEDSAVYLCASSFLAGSADTQYFGPGTRLTVL.